This T cell receptor (beta chain) was sequenced for a study of CD8+CD57+ T cells in acquired aplastic anemia. CDR3 and TCR beta VDJ profiling relied on genomic DNA as the template. TCRdb passed the reads through MiXCR, listing each CDR3 protein once. The profile shows a few hundred thousand distinct CDR3 sequences, 61% of them singletons. CDR3 length: 13 amino acids. Trimming stripped 5 bases from V and 7 bases from J, with 17 bases between. The germline gives CDR1 SQVTM, CDR2 ANQGSEA. Source material: sorted CD4+, CD8+, or CD8+CD57+ T cells (not recorded which) from PBMCs. This sequence originates from a human donor in good health. V gene TRBV29-1 combines with J gene TRBJ1-1; TRBD1 is a possible D gene (6 bases). The DNA for the CDR3 is TGCAGCGTTATCCCTACAGGGTACTTTGAAGCTTTCTTT. Encoded protein: CSVIPTGYFEAFF.